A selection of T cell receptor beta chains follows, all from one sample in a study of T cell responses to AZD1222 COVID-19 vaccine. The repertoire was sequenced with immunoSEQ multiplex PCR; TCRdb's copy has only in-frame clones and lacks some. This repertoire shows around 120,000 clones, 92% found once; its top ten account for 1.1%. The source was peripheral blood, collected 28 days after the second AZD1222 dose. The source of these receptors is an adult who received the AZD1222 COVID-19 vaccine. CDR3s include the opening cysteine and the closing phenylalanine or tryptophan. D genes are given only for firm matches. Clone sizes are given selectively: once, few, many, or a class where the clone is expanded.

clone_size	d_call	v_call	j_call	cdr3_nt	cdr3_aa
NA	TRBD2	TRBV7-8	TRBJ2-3	TGTGCCAGCAGCCCAACTAGCGGGGGTGGGGATACGCAGTATTTT	CASSPTSGGGDTQYF
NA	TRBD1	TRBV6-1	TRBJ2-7	TGTGCCAGCAGTCCGGGACAGAGAGCCTACGAGCAGTACTTC	CASSPGQRAYEQYF
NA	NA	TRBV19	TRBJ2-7	TGTGCCAGTAGTTCCTTCCCTGGGAGTCGAGAGCAGTACTTC	CASSSFPGSREQYF
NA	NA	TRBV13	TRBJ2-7	TGTGCCAGCAGCTTAGAGTACGAGCAGTACTTC	CASSLEYEQYF
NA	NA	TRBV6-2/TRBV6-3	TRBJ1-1	TGTGCCAGCAGTTACCATGGCCAGAAAAACACTGAAGCTTTCTTT	CASSYHGQKNTEAFF
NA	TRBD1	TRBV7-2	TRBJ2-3	TGTGCCAGCGGATCCCGGGACAGGGGAACCCCTCCTAGCACAGATACGCAGTATTTT	CASGSRDRGTPPSTDTQYF
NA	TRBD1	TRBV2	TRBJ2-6	TGTGCCAGCCGAAAAGACAGGGCTGGGGCCAACGTCCTGACTTTC	CASRKDRAGANVLTF
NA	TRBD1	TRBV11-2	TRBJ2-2	TGTGCCAGCGGAGCGGGGACAGGGGGCCGCGGGGAGCTGTTTTTT	CASGAGTGGRGELFF
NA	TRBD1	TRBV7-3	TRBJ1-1	TGTGCCAGCAGCTTAACTGGACAGGGTAGGACTGAAGCTTTCTTT	CASSLTGQGRTEAFF
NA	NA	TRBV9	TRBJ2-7	TGTGCCAGCAGCGTCCTCGGCACCCCGGGACCCCCCTACGAGCAGTACTTC	CASSVLGTPGPPYEQYF
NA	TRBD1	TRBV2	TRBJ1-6	TGTGCCAGCGGCCGAGGGGGCGCGGGTAATTCACCCCTCCACTTT	CASGRGGAGNSPLHF
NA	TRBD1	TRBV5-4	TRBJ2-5	TGTGCCAGCAGCACCAAGACAGGGGAAGAGACCCAGTACTTC	CASSTKTGEETQYF
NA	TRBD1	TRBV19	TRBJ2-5	TGTGCCAGTAGGAGGGACAGGGGAGGGGAGACCCAGTACTTC	CASRRDRGGETQYF
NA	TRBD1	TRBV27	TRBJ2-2	TGTGCCAGCAGTCCCGGACAGGGATGGTTCACCGGGGAGCTGTTTTTT	CASSPGQGWFTGELFF
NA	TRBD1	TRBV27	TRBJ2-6	TGTGCCAGCAGTGGCAGGGGGACTGGGGCCAACGTCCTGACTTTC	CASSGRGTGANVLTF
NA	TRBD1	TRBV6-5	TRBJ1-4	TGTGCCAGCAGGCCAGACAGGGGTGTTGAAAAACTGTTTTTT	CASRPDRGVEKLFF
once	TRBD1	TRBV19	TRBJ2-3	TGTGCCAGTAGTTCCGGACAGGTTAAGAGCGCAGATACGCAGTATTTT	CASSSGQVKSADTQYF
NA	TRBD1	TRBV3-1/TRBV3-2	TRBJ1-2	TGTGCCAGCAGCTTTGTCGACAGGGGCTCTGGCTACACCTTC	CASSFVDRGSGYTF
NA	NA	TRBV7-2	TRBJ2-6	TGTGCCAGCAGCTTAGCGCGGGTGGTGGGGGCCAACGTCCTGACTTTC	CASSLARVVGANVLTF
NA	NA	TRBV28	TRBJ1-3	TGTGCCAGCAGTCCACAGGGCTCTGGAAACACCATATATTTT	CASSPQGSGNTIYF
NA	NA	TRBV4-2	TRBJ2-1	TGTGCCAGCAGCCAAGGGTCGGGAGACTCTAGGAATGAGCAGTTCTTC	CASSQGSGDSRNEQFF
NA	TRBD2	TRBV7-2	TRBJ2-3	TGTGCCAGCAGCCCTTCTAGCGGGAGGTCCGGTGGAGATACGCAGTATTTT	CASSPSSGRSGGDTQYF